This T cell receptor beta chain was captured in a study of Graves' ophthalmopathy and Graves' hyperthyroidism. Scientists amplified the TCR beta CDR3 regions from RNA transcripts. A first-round RT-PCR used HTBI primers, followed by a second-round multiplex PCR. TCRdb analysed the multiplex PCR reads with MiXCR anew, one entry per CDR3 protein. The table shows approximately 700,000 distinct CDR3 sequences, with 35% to 50% occurring only once. This clonotype was picked up many times. The CDR3 covers 12 residues. The V end lost 5 bases, the J end lost 3 bases, and 7 bases lay between the germline ends. Per the germline V gene, CDR1 is MNHEY and CDR2 is SVGAGI.

The J gene is TRBJ1-2, the V gene TRBV6-5; unclear D gene. The clonotype originates from an adult man with Graves' ophthalmopathy. Sequenced: peripheral blood. In DNA, the CDR3 is TGTGCCAGCAGTACAGCTTACTATGGCTACACCTTC. It yields the protein CASSTAYYGYTF.